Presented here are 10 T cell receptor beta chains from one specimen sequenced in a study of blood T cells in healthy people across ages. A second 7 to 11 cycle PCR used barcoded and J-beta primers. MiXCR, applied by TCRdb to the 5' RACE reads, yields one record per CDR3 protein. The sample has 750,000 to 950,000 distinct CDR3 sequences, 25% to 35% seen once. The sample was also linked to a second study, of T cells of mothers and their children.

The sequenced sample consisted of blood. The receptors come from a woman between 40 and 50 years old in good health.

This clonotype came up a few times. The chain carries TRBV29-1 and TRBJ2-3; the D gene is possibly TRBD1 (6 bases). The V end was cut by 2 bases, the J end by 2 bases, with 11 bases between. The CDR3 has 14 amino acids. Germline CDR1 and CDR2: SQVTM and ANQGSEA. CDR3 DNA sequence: TGCAGCGTTGAATCAGGGGACCTCACAGATACGCAGTATTTT. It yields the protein CSVESGDLTDTQYF.

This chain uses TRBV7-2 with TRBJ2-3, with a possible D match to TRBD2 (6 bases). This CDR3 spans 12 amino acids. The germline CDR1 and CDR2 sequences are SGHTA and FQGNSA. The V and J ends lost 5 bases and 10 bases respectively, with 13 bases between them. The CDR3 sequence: CASSRPAGPQYF. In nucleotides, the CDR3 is TGTGCCAGCAGCCGCCCAGCGGGTCCGCAGTATTTT.

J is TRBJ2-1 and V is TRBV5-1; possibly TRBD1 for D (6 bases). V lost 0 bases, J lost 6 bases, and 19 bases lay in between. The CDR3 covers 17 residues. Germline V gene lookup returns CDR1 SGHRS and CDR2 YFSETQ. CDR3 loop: CASSLGPTGSASNEQFF. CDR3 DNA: TGCGCCAGCAGCTTGGGACCGACAGGATCAGCTTCCAATGAGCAGTTCTTC.

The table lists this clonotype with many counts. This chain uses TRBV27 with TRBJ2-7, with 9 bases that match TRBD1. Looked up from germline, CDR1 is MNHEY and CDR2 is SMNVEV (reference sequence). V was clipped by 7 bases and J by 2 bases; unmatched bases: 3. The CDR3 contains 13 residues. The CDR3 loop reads CASNRQGAYEQYF. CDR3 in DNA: TGTGCCAGCAATCGACAGGGGGCCTACGAGCAGTACTTC.

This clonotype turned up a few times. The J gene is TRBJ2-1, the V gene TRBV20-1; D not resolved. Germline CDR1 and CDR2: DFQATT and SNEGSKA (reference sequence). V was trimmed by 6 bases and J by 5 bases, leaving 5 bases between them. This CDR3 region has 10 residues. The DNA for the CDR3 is TGCAGTGCGTCAAACAATGAGCAGTTCTTC. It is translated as CSASNNEQFF.

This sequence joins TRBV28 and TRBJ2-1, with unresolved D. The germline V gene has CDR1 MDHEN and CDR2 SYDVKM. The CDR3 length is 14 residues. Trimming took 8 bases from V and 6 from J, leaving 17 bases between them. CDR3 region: CASLPSHPINEQFF. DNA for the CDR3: TGTGCCAGCCTTCCCTCCCACCCAATCAATGAGCAGTTCTTC.

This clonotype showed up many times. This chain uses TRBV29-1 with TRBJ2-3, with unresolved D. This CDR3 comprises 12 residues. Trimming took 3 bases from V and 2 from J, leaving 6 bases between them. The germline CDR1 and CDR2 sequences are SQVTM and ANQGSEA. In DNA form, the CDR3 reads TGCAGCGTTGATGACTTCACAGATACGCAGTATTTT. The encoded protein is CSVDDFTDTQYF.

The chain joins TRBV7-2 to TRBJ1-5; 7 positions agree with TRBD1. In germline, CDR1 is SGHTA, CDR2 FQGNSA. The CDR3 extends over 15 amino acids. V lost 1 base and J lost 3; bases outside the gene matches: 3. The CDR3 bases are TGTGCCAGCAGCTTAGATGGACAGGACAATCAGCCCCAGCATTTT. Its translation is CASSLDGQDNQPQHF. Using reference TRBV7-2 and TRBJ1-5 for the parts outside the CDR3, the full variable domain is GAGVSQSPSNKVTEKGKDVELRCDPISGHTALYWYRQSLGQGLEFLIYFQGNSAPDKSGLPSDRFSAERTGGSVSTLTIQRTQQEDSAVYLCASSLDGQDNQPQHFGDGTRLSIL.

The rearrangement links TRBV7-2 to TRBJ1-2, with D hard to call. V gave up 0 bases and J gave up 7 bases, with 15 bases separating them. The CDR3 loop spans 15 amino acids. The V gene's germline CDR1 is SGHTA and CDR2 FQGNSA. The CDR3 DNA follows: TGTGCCAGCAGCTTAGCGGAGGGCGCAATCGGTGGCTACACCTTC. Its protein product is CASSLAEGAIGGYTF.

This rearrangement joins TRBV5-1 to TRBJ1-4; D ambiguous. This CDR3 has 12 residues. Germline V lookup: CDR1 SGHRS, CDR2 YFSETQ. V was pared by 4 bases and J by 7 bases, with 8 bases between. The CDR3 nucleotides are TGCGCCAGCAGCCCTAACAGTGAAAAACTGTTTTTT. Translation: CASSPNSEKLFF.